This T cell receptor (beta chain) was captured by sequencing in a study of T cells in Graves' hyperthyroidism and ophthalmopathy (dated by TCRdb to the late 2010s). Concerning the study at large: Peripheral blood was collected at initial diagnosis, before any treatment. The 100 discovery patients were randomly divided into training and test sets at a 7:3 ratio. Thyroid tissue and blood T-cell repertoires from several Graves' hyperthyroidism patients were also compared in the study. After sampling, hyperthyroidism patients received methimazole starting at 30 mg daily, and ophthalmopathy patients received high-dose intravenous methylprednisolone. According to the paper, TCR Vbeta CDR3 sequencing was carried out on some 140 peripheral blood samples, which came from 40 to 45 ophthalmopathy, under 85 hyperthyroidism and roughly 17 progressor patients. TCR V-J signatures able to tell the groups apart were searched for in a discovery cohort of 90 to 100 patients, of whom more than 40 had Graves' ophthalmopathy and around 57 had stable Graves' hyperthyroidism. Whether ophthalmopathy could be predicted prospectively was tested in an independent validation cohort made up of roughly 19 hyperthyroidism patients plus 17 patients who later progressed to ophthalmopathy. Study-level results and caveats: During validation, the model predicted progression to ophthalmopathy a median of approximately 6 months ahead of onset, with almost 71% sensitivity and less than 85% specificity. Blood samples also contained most of the expanded thyroid clonotypes (frequency above 0.001), which suggests that blood repertoires may reflect thyroid immune responses. In cross-validation, a model built on a 13 V-J signature told ophthalmopathy apart from stable hyperthyroidism with 85% to 90% sensitivity and approximately 84% specificity, and in testing the same model reached 80%/75%. No statistical method was used to fix the sample size in advance, and group allocation was not hidden from the investigators.

V is shortened by 6 bases, J by 1 base, and the region joining them spans 15 bases. The cysteine opens and the phenylalanine closes a CDR3 of 15 amino acids. The DNA shown is the 45-base CDR3, in frame from base 1. Looking up the germline V gene yields CDR1 MDHEN and CDR2 SYDVKM. Ophthalmopathy patients had moderately to severely active disease, Clinical Activity Score of at least 3, NOSPECS grade of at least 4, and duration under 3 months. Exclusion was applied to patients with uncontrolled infections, other autoimmune diseases, pregnancy or lactation. Clinical symptoms, serum thyroxine and TRAb, thyroid ultrasound, and orbital computed tomography formed the basis for the diagnoses. PBMCs were separated from approximately 9.9 ml of fresh peripheral blood using Ficoll-Paque density gradient centrifugation. Total RNA was extracted using Trizol reagent, and RNA quality was assessed on an Agilent 2100 Bioanalyzer.

This clonotype has at least ten counts. Its antigen is still unknown. Base qualities are not provided; no much larger clone lies one nucleotide away. The TCR beta CDR3 regions were amplified from RNA transcripts. The first round of RT-PCR for the TCR CDR3 was performed with the HTBI primer set and the Qiagen OneStep RT-PCR kit. Libraries were constructed in a second round of multiplex PCR, after which size selection and purification were performed. Libraries were sequenced paired-end with 100 bp reads on an Illumina HiSeq2000. The published analysis was carried out like this. Raw data were processed with SOAPnuke, discarding reads with adapters, uncalled bases, mean Phred below 15, or no exact constant-primer or identifier match. High-quality paired reads were merged with COPE v1.2.5, and unique nucleotide sequences were defined as clonotypes. MiTCR v1.1 was used to align the clonotypes against IMGT TRBV, TRBD and TRBJ reference segments. The analysis was restricted to V-J combinations with a frequency above 0.0001, which together covered just over 98% of the repertoires. The TCS score was defined as the ratio of F50 (clonal expansion) to E x V (chaos), calculated using BLOSUM62-based TCRdist between CDR3 peptides within each V-J. Welch's t-statistics and random forest reduced roughly 500 V-J features to about 13, which were used in a naive Bayes classifier (R e1071). Using fastp trimming at Q25 and MiXCR clonotype assembly, TCRdb reanalyzed the public sequencing data and kept in-frame beta chains. Each entry merges the rows of one CDR3 protein and shows their most common DNA and genes. The V and J calls and clone size are TCRdb's, not the authors'. For this sample there are about 400,000 distinct CDR3 sequences; roughly 14% appear just once. Of the sample, 20% is held by the ten largest clones.

The sequenced sample was blood. This TCR came from a woman in her twenties or thirties with Graves' ophthalmopathy. The chain is encoded by TRBV28 joined to TRBJ2-5; possibly the D gene is TRBD1, per 5 matching bases. In nucleotides, the sequence is TGTGCCAGCAGCCCCAGGTACAGGACCCAAGAGACCCAGTACTTC. It codes for CASSPRYRTQETQYF. When the CDR3 is completed using the reference TRBV28 and TRBJ2-5 genes on either side, the full variable domain is DVKVTQSSRYLVKRTGEKVFLECVQDMDHENMFWYRQDPGLGLRLIYFSYDVKMKEKGDIPEGYSVSREKKERFSLILESASTNQTSMYLCASSPRYRTQETQYFGPGTRLLVL.